Below are 26 T cell receptor beta chains sequenced from a single sample in a study of T cell repertoires in cytomegalovirus infection. Each CDR3 protein gets one entry after TCRdb re-called the reads with MiXCR. Among 400,000 or so distinct CDR3 sequences listed, roughly 18% were seen once. The specimen was PBMCs. These TCRs come from a human donor in good health (CMV status not recorded). Some clones in this sample may be carry-over from other donors' samples.

This clonotype was seen ten or more times. At one end, the junction sequence differs from germline, possibly due to a read error. V and J are TRBV7-2 and TRBJ2-3; maybe TRBD2 (7 bases). The length of the CDR3 is 13 residues. Germline V gives CDR1 SGHTA, CDR2 FQGNSA. This CDR3 is CASRLGGADTQYF. CDR3 DNA sequence: TGTGCCAGCAGGTTAGGGGGGGCAGATACGCAGTATTTT.

Only a few counts were recorded for this clonotype. The rearrangement joins TRBV5-4 to TRBJ2-7; D assignment may be TRBD1 or TRBD2 (5 bases each). Germline CDR1 and CDR2: SGHNT and YYREEE (reference sequence). The CDR3 is made up of 17 amino acids. Trimming pared 0 bases from V and 2 bases from J, leaving 18 bases between. The CDR3 loop is CASSLGSALLGAYEQYF. The CDR3 coding sequence is TGTGCCAGCAGCTTGGGTAGCGCGCTCTTAGGGGCCTACGAGCAGTACTTC. Looking up the rest from reference TRBV5-4 and TRBJ2-7 gives the full variable domain: ETGVTQSPTHLIKTRGQQVTLRCSSQSGHNTVSWYQQALGQGPQFIFQYYREEENGRGNFPPRFSGLQFPNYSSELNVNALELDDSALYLCASSLGSALLGAYEQYFGPGTRLTVT.

This clonotype was detected ten times or more. The rearrangement links TRBV12-3 or TRBV12-4 to TRBJ1-5; D is uncertain. The CDR3 length is 13 residues. Between the trimmed V and J ends, which lost 2 bases and 6 bases, there was a span of 8 bases. CDR3 nucleotide sequence: TGTGCCAGCAGTTTAAGGGTAACTCAGCCCCAGCATTTT. It translates to CASSLRVTQPQHF.

The table lists this clonotype with a few counts. The V and J genes are TRBV20-1 and TRBJ2-5, with TRBD1 as a possible D gene (5 bases). CDR1 DFQATT and CDR2 SNEGSKA come from the germline V gene (reference sequence). V lost 3 bases to trimming and J lost 1 base, with 6 bases between them. The CDR3 runs to 12 residues. DNA for the CDR3: TGCAGTGCTAGGACAGCCCAAGAGACCCAGTACTTC. Its translation: CSARTAQETQYF.

V gene TRBV12-3 or TRBV12-4 combines with J gene TRBJ2-3; a possible D gene is TRBD2 (6 bases). V lost 6 bases to trimming and J lost 0 bases, with 13 bases between them. This CDR3 has 15 residues. CDR3 loop: CASSPSESSTDTQYF. As DNA, the CDR3 is TGTGCCAGCAGCCCTAGCGAATCCAGCACAGATACGCAGTATTTT.

The chain employs TRBV7-8 and TRBJ2-7, with D uncertain. V dropped 1 base and J dropped 3 bases, with 13 bases sitting between them. The length of the CDR3 is 15 residues. Germline lookup yields CDR1 SGHVS and CDR2 FQNEAQ. CDR3 in amino acids: CASSLGRTKYYEQYF. CDR3 nucleotides: TGTGCCAGCAGCTTAGGGCGGACGAAATACTACGAGCAGTACTTC.

This clonotype occurred a few times. The chain couples TRBV27 to TRBJ1-1; D is uncertain. CDR1 and CDR2 from the germline V gene are MNHEY and SMNVEV (reference sequence). The CDR3 covers 17 residues. Between the trimmed V and J ends, which lost 1 base and 0 bases, there was a span of 15 bases. Here the CDR3 DNA reads TGTGCCAGCAGTTTATTCGGGGTGCGCTCGATGAACACTGAAGCTTTCTTT. Its protein product is CASSLFGVRSMNTEAFF.

V usage is TRBV12-3 or TRBV12-4 and J usage is TRBJ2-3; 7 bases are a match to TRBD1. After removal of 3 bases from V and 3 bases from J, the junction contained 3 bases not matched to a gene. The CDR3 length is 14 residues. CDR3 nucleotides: TGTGCCAGCAGTTTTGGGACAGATACAGATACGCAGTATTTT. Its translation: CASSFGTDTDTQYF.

This clonotype has just a few counts. CDR3 nucleotide sequence: TGTGCCAGCAGCCCGGACAGGGCGAGCTCCTACGAGCAGTACTTC. Amino acid sequence: CASSPDRASSYEQYF. The chain couples TRBV5-4 to TRBJ2-7; 8 bases line up with TRBD1. This CDR3 spans 15 amino acids. J was trimmed by 0 bases and V by 4 bases; bases with no gene match: 6. Germline V lookup: CDR1 SGHNT, CDR2 YYREEE (reference sequence). The full variable domain, with the rest looked up from reference TRBV5-4 and TRBJ2-7, is ETGVTQSPTHLIKTRGQQVTLRCSSQSGHNTVSWYQQALGQGPQFIFQYYREEENGRGNFPPRFSGLQFPNYSSELNVNALELDDSALYLCASSPDRASSYEQYFGPGTRLTVT.

J is TRBJ1-2 and V is TRBV29-1; D is perhaps TRBD1 (5 bases). The germline CDR1 and CDR2 sequences are SQVTM and ANQGSEA. V was pared by 4 bases and J by 8 bases, with 11 bases between. The CDR3 contains 11 residues. DNA for the CDR3: TGCAGCGTTGCGGGGGACGGGGGCTACACCTTC. It translates to CSVAGDGGYTF.

This clonotype occurred many times. The chain uses TRBV5-1 and TRBJ1-5; D not certain. The ends were cut back, 2 bases at V and 4 bases at J, with 10 bases in the middle. CDR1 is SGHRS and CDR2 is YFSETQ in the germline V gene. The CDR3 length is 14 residues. The CDR3 protein is CASSFGTENQPQHF. The CDR3 DNA reads TGCGCCAGCAGCTTCGGCACGGAGAATCAGCCCCAGCATTTT.

This clonotype has just a few counts. The gene calls are TRBV7-2 and TRBJ1-1; TRBD1 agrees at 9 bases. Germline V gene data show CDR1 as SGHTA and CDR2 as FQGNSA. There are 16 residues in the CDR3. V shed 3 bases, J shed 2 bases, and the junction held 7 bases outside the gene matches. In DNA form, the CDR3 reads TGTGCCAGCAGCTTGGCCCCGGACAGGGGTAACACTGAAGCTTTCTTT. Residues: CASSLAPDRGNTEAFF.

This clonotype was seen at least ten times. The CDR3 loop reads CASSFSGTTTDTQYF. The CDR3 DNA sequence: TGTGCCAGCAGCTTCTCCGGGACTACCACAGATACGCAGTATTTT. The chain couples TRBV7-2 to TRBJ2-3; 7 bases are a match to TRBD2. This CDR3 has 15 residues. Looked up from germline, CDR1 is SGHTA and CDR2 is FQGNSA. Trimming took 3 bases from V and 2 from J; bases not matched to a gene: 5.

This clonotype has only a few counts. This chain uses TRBV29-1 with TRBJ1-1; D is possibly TRBD1 (6 bases). CDR1 is SQVTM, CDR2 ANQGSEA, per germline. There are 13 residues in the CDR3. The V end lost 4 bases, the J end lost 3 bases, and 12 bases lay between the germline ends. In DNA form, the CDR3 reads TGCAGCGTTGGGACGGGGGCGGACACTGAAGCTTTCTTT. Amino acids: CSVGTGADTEAFF.

A few counts support this clonotype. The J gene is TRBJ2-5, the V gene TRBV10-3, with D perhaps being TRBD1 or TRBD2 (5 bases each). This CDR3 region has 13 residues. The V gene's germline CDR1 is ENHRY and CDR2 SYGVKD. V shed 8 bases and J shed 5 bases, with 15 bases lying between them. DNA of the CDR3: TGTGCCATCCGTCAACTAGGGGTGGAGACCCAGTACTTC. This encodes CAIRQLGVETQYF.

This rearrangement joins TRBV11-2 to TRBJ2-2; 10 bases are a match to TRBD1. The germline CDR1 and CDR2 sequences are SGHAT and FQNNGV. V shed 5 bases and J 3 bases; nucleotides not matched to a gene: 6. This CDR3 contains 16 residues. CDR3 residues: CASSHFGQGDTGELFF. CDR3 bases: TGTGCCAGCAGCCACTTCGGACAGGGGGACACCGGGGAGCTGTTTTTT. The full variable domain, with the rest looked up from reference TRBV11-2 and TRBJ2-2, is EAGVAQSPRYKIIEKRQSVAFWCNPISGHATLYWYQQILGQGPKLLIQFQNNGVVDDSQLPKDRFSAERLKGVDSTLKIQPAKLEDSAVYLCASSHFGQGDTGELFFGEGSRLTVL.

This clonotype was seen at least ten times. The rearrangement links TRBV7-8 to TRBJ1-1; 10 bases line up with TRBD1. The V and J ends lost 5 bases and 5 bases, in that order; junction bases with no gene match: 8. Germline values: CDR1 SGHVS, CDR2 FQNEAQ. The CDR3 has 15 residues. The CDR3: CASSQTRTGGTEAFF. CDR3 in DNA: TGTGCCAGCAGCCAGACTAGGACAGGGGGGACTGAAGCTTTCTTT.

This clonotype has just a few counts. V is TRBV7-8 and J is TRBJ1-1; TRBD1 agrees at 9 bases. The CDR3 is made up of 18 amino acids. V trimming: 5 bases; J trimming: 0 bases; junction bases outside the gene matches: 13. CDR1 is SGHVS and CDR2 is FQNEAQ in the germline V gene. CDR3 in DNA: TGTGCCAGCAGCGCTTGGGGACAGGGAGTATTTATGAACACTGAAGCTTTCTTT. Translating it yields CASSAWGQGVFMNTEAFF.

This clonotype was found many times. V is TRBV12-3 or TRBV12-4 and J is TRBJ2-3, with D perhaps matching TRBD1 (6 bases). The CDR3 contains 11 residues. V gave up 8 bases and J gave up 7 bases, with 10 bases separating them. As DNA, the CDR3 is TGTGCCAGCCGGGACAAAAATACGCAGTATTTT. It translates to CASRDKNTQYF.

The sample holds many counts of this clonotype. This chain uses TRBV12-3 or TRBV12-4 with TRBJ1-5; 7 nucleotides agree with TRBD1. Trimming cost V 5 bases and J 1 base; bases outside gene matches: 8. The CDR3 is 16 residues long. The chain's CDR3 is CASSASTGNSNQPQHF. The DNA of the CDR3 is TGTGCCAGCAGTGCATCGACAGGGAACAGCAATCAGCCCCAGCATTTT.

There are a few counts of this clonotype. The chain couples TRBV4-2 to TRBJ2-1; 10 bases agree with TRBD2. Germline V gene sequence: CDR1 LGHNA, CDR2 YNFKEQ. V was clipped by 1 base and J by 2 bases; unmatched bases: 2. The CDR3 has 16 amino acids. CDR3 amino acids: CASSQATSGAYNEQFF. In nucleotides, the CDR3 is TGTGCCAGCAGCCAAGCAACTAGCGGGGCCTACAATGAGCAGTTCTTC.

This clonotype was seen only a few times. The genes are TRBV19 and TRBJ2-5, with 9 bases identical to TRBD2. The V segment lost 3 bases and the J segment 2 bases; nucleotides outside the gene matches: 7. The CDR3 spans 16 residues. Germline CDR1 is LNHDA and CDR2 is SQIVND (reference sequence). The CDR3 spells CASSISSGGLQETQYF. The CDR3 nucleotides read TGTGCCAGTAGTATCAGTAGCGGGGGCCTTCAAGAGACCCAGTACTTC. Full variable domain (missing parts from reference TRBV19 and TRBJ2-5): DGGITQSPKYLFRKEGQNVTLSCEQNLNHDAMYWYRQDPGQGLRLIYYSQIVNDFQKGDIAEGYSVSREKKESFPLTVTSAQKNPTAFYLCASSISSGGLQETQYFGPGTRLLVL.

This clonotype was counted ten times or more. This chain joins TRBV4-2 and TRBJ2-7; a possible D gene is TRBD1 (6 bases). This CDR3 comprises 13 residues. V lost 0 bases, J lost 6 bases, and 9 bases lay in between. Germline CDR1 is LGHNA and CDR2 is YNFKEQ. This CDR3 reads CASSQDPRGEQYF. DNA of the CDR3: TGTGCCAGCAGCCAAGATCCCAGGGGCGAGCAGTACTTC.

The J gene is TRBJ1-1, the V gene TRBV28; D remains ambiguous. Trimming took off 4 bases at V and 0 bases at J, with 18 bases between the two ends. The CDR3 loop spans 17 amino acids. Germline V lookup: CDR1 MDHEN, CDR2 SYDVKM. The chain's CDR3 is CASSSRTRFVVNTEAFF. CDR3 nucleotide sequence: TGTGCCAGCAGTTCCCGGACTCGCTTCGTGGTGAACACTGAAGCTTTCTTT.

This clonotype was observed many times. In nucleotides, the CDR3 is TGTGCCAGCAGCTTTGGGGGAGGAGAGCAGTACTTC. Protein product: CASSFGGGEQYF. This rearrangement joins TRBV7-2 to TRBJ2-7; a weak D match, TRBD2 (6 bases). CDR1 and CDR2 from the germline V gene are SGHTA and FQGNSA. Trimming took off 3 bases at V and 7 bases at J, with 10 bases between the two ends. This CDR3 contains 12 residues. Together with reference TRBV7-2 and TRBJ2-7, the CDR3 gives the full variable domain: GAGVSQSPSNKVTEKGKDVELRCDPISGHTALYWYRQSLGQGLEFLIYFQGNSAPDKSGLPSDRFSAERTGGSVSTLTIQRTQQEDSAVYLCASSFGGGEQYFGPGTRLTVT.

This chain links TRBV2 with TRBJ1-3; D call uncertain. Trimming took off 10 bases at V and 9 bases at J, with 19 bases between the two ends. The CDR3 covers 13 residues. Germline V lookup: CDR1 SNHLY, CDR2 FYNNEI. The CDR3 reads CATSEGQALTIYF. The CDR3 DNA reads TGTGCCACCTCCGAGGGTCAGGCTCTCACCATATATTTT.